The 28 T cell receptor beta chains below were found in one sample sequenced in a study of PD-1 blockade in classical Hodgkin lymphoma. Sequencing was performed with immunoSEQ multiplex PCR; in TCRdb, only in-frame clones are kept and a portion is missing. The data contain tens of thousands of clones, about nine tenths of them singletons. Time point of the sample: newly diagnosed, previously untreated cHL patient sample. Sample: peripheral blood mononuclear cells (PBMCs). The source of these receptors is a human donor with classical Hodgkin lymphoma.

The rearrangement uses TRBV9 and TRBJ2-7; D unresolved. V dropped 0 bases and J dropped 2 bases, with 9 bases sitting between them. This CDR3 has 14 residues. Germline V lookup: CDR1 SGDLS, CDR2 YYNGEE. The CDR3 here is CASSVAIAPYEQYF. As DNA, the CDR3 is TGTGCCAGCAGCGTAGCAATTGCCCCCTACGAGCAGTACTTC.

In this sample, this clone turned up once. The rearrangement uses TRBV11-2 and TRBJ1-1; D is unclear. The V end lost 5 bases, the J end lost 4 bases, and 14 bases lay between the germline ends. The CDR3 runs 14 residues. Germline V gene sequence: CDR1 SGHAT, CDR2 FQNNGV. The chain's CDR3 is CASSLVEVGTEAFF. CDR3 bases: TGTGCCAGCAGCCTGGTGGAGGTTGGCACTGAAGCTTTCTTT.

V and J are TRBV30 and TRBJ2-3; D may be TRBD1 (6 bases). CDR1 and CDR2 (germline): GTSNPN, SVGIG (reference sequence). Trimming pared 4 bases from V and 6 bases from J, leaving 20 bases between. There are 15 residues in the CDR3. The CDR3 here is CAWTRASQGTDTQYF. The CDR3 DNA reads as TGTGCCTGGACTCGGGCCTCCCAGGGGACCGATACGCAGTATTTT.

Of note for this clone: Since no conserved phenylalanine or tryptophan closes the CDR3, a read error is the likely cause. The DNA is left out, because the CDR3 cannot be placed on it with certainty; the CDR3 is given as TCRdb lists it. The chain has TRBV7-8 and TRBJ1-2. From its first to its last residue, the CDR3 has 19 amino acids. The germline gives CDR1 SGHVS, CDR2 FQNEAQ. The CDR3 reads CASSLGPVIGAPIGSEGTI.

In this sample, this clone turned up a few times. The chain combines TRBV7-3 with TRBJ1-1; D may be TRBD1 (5 bases). Trimming removed 1 base at V and 4 bases at J, with 13 bases between. The CDR3 loop spans 15 amino acids. Germline V gives CDR1 SGHTA, CDR2 FQGTGA. The CDR3 protein is CASSLIGGALTEAFF. In DNA form, the CDR3 reads TGTGCCAGCAGCTTAATCGGAGGGGCGCTCACTGAAGCTTTCTTT.

The rearrangement joins TRBV6-1 to TRBJ2-7, with D perhaps being TRBD1 or TRBD2 (5 bases each). This CDR3 is built from 15 residues. Germline V CDR1 and CDR2: MNHNS, SASEGT. Trimming took off 6 bases at V and 2 bases at J, with 17 bases between the two ends. CDR3 loop: CASRYLRDATYEQYV. The DNA of the CDR3 is TGTGCCAGCAGGTACCTCCGGGACGCCACCTACGAGCAGTACGTC.

The rearrangement uses TRBV6-6 and TRBJ2-7; TRBD1 agrees at 7 bases. The CDR3 contains 13 residues. V was pared by 7 bases and J by 3 bases, with 6 bases of the junction left unmatched. Germline V CDR1 and CDR2: MNHNY, SVGAGI (reference sequence). CDR3 loop: CASTGTADYEQYF. DNA for the CDR3: TGTGCCAGCACCGGGACAGCGGACTACGAGCAGTACTTC.

J is TRBJ2-7 and V is TRBV2; D not resolved. V gave up 6 bases and J gave up 5 bases, with 14 bases separating them. The CDR3 runs to 13 residues. From germline, CDR1 is SNHLY and CDR2 FYNNEI. The CDR3, as DNA: TGTGCCAGCAGGGCAGGATTATTACACGAGCAGTACGTC. Translated, it gives CASRAGLLHEQYV.

The V gene is TRBV27, the J gene TRBJ2-1; TRBD2 matches 7 bases. The CDR3 contains 14 residues. J lost 7 bases, V lost 3 bases, and 6 bases had no gene match. Per germline, CDR1 MNHEY and CDR2 SMNVEV (reference sequence). The chain's CDR3 is CASSLGGTANEQFF. For the CDR3, the DNA is TGTGCCAGCAGTTTGGGGGGGACTGCAAATGAGCAGTTCTTC.

The chain links TRBV9 to TRBJ2-3; D uncertain. Germline-derived CDR1 and CDR2 are SGDLS and YYNGEE. V was pared by 4 bases and J by 6 bases, with 6 bases between. The CDR3 length is 11 residues. The CDR3 DNA sequence: TGTGCCAGCAGCACTCGGGATACGCAGTATTTT. It is translated as CASSTRDTQYF.

This clone was detected a few times. This chain connects TRBV28 to TRBJ2-7, with D possibly TRBD1 on 6 matching bases. CDR3 length: 14 amino acids. Germline loops: CDR1 MDHEN, CDR2 SYDVKM. V was pared by 10 bases and J by 0 bases, with 16 bases between. In DNA, the CDR3 is TGTGCCACAGGGGATTGGGAGCGCTCCTACGAGCAGTACGTC. Residues: CATGDWERSYEQYV.

This clone was counted a single time. The chain employs TRBV7-9 and TRBJ2-1, with 7 nucleotides matching TRBD2. In germline, CDR1 is SEHNR, CDR2 FQNEAQ (reference sequence). This CDR3 is 15 amino acids long. With V trimmed by 4 bases and J by 5 bases, 8 bases remained unmatched. CDR3 nucleotides: TGTGCCAGCAGCTCCCGCGGTGGGGGGGACAATGAGCAGTTCTTC. Translated: CASSSRGGGDNEQFF.

V is TRBV28 and J is TRBJ1-3, with TRBD1 as a possible D gene (6 bases). Trimming stripped 8 bases from V and 7 bases from J, with 18 bases between. Germline CDR1 is MDHEN and CDR2 is SYDVKM. This CDR3 is built from 14 residues. In nucleotides, the CDR3 is TGTGCCAGCCGGGGGGCCAGTAGTGTTAACACCATATATTTT. It codes for CASRGASSVNTIYF.

This clone showed up just once. The J gene is TRBJ2-7, the V gene TRBV5-6; 10 bases fit TRBD1. The junction had 11 bases not matched to a gene; V was cut back by 4 bases and J by 7 bases. The germline gives CDR1 SGHDT, CDR2 YYEEEE. This CDR3 comprises 15 residues. CDR3 nucleotide sequence: TGTGCCAGCAGCCCCGGGACAGGGGCCGGTGGGGAGCAGTACTTC. Encoded protein: CASSPGTGAGGEQYF. Filled out from reference TRBV5-6 and TRBJ2-7, the complete variable domain reads DAGVTQSPTHLIKTRGQQVTLRCSPKSGHDTVSWYQQALGQGPQFIFQYYEEEERQRGNFPDRFSGHQFPNYSSELNVNALLLGDSALYLCASSPGTGAGGEQYFGPGTRLTVT.

The V gene is TRBV15, the J gene TRBJ2-7, with a possible D match to TRBD2 (6 bases). This CDR3 has 16 residues. Germline assignment: CDR1 LNHNV and CDR2 YYDKDF (reference sequence). V was trimmed by 1 base and J by 2 bases, leaving 15 bases between them. DNA of the CDR3: TGTGCCACCAGCAGAGGGGAGCGGGCCGTCCCCTACGAGCAGTACGTC. This encodes CATSRGERAVPYEQYV.

The CDR3 sequence: CASSIDRGYGYTF. Here the CDR3 DNA reads TGTGCCAGCAGTATTGACAGGGGCTATGGCTACACCTTC. The rearrangement links TRBV28 to TRBJ1-2; 8 bases line up with TRBD1. The V gene end was trimmed by 5 bases and the J gene end by 4 bases; junction bases not matched to a gene: 3. The CDR3 spans 13 residues. Germline V gene lookup returns CDR1 MDHEN and CDR2 SYDVKM.

This chain connects TRBV28 to TRBJ1-4; no definite D call. The V end was cut by 7 bases, the J end by 10 bases, with 10 bases between. Germline V gene sequence: CDR1 MDHEN, CDR2 SYDVKM. CDR3 length: 11 amino acids. CDR3 protein: CASTQSRKLFF. For the CDR3, the DNA is TGTGCCAGCACCCAGTCGAGAAAACTGTTTTTT.

CDR3 sequence: CASSATGSYGYTF. CDR3 nucleotide sequence: TGTGCCAGTTCGGCGACAGGCTCCTATGGCTACACCTTC. The J gene is TRBJ1-2, the V gene TRBV2, with D perhaps TRBD1 (6 bases). Trimming removed 9 bases at V and 4 bases at J, with 15 bases between. CDR1 is SNHLY, CDR2 FYNNEI, per germline. The CDR3 totals 13 residues.

The J gene is TRBJ1-5, the V gene TRBV10-3; D is possibly TRBD1 (5 bases). Trimming removed 2 bases at V and 4 bases at J, with 9 bases between. The CDR3 sequence is 14 residues long. Germline loops: CDR1 ENHRY, CDR2 SYGVKD. CDR3 region: CAISEGQGNQPQHF. The DNA for the CDR3 is TGTGCCATCAGTGAGGGGCAGGGTAATCAGCCCCAGCATTTT.

This chain connects TRBV2 to TRBJ1-2, with TRBD1 matching over 8 bases. V gave up 5 bases and J gave up 7 bases; unmatched junction bases: 6. Per the germline V gene, CDR1 is SNHLY and CDR2 is FYNNEI. This CDR3 has 13 amino acids. In nucleotides, the CDR3 is TGTGCCAGCAGTCCGACAGGGGTTGGTGGCTACACCTTC. This encodes CASSPTGVGGYTF.

The chain is built from TRBV7-3 and TRBJ2-3; 8 nucleotides line up with TRBD2. This CDR3 comprises 17 residues. Looked up from germline, CDR1 is SGHTA and CDR2 is FQGTGA. J lost 0 bases, V lost 0 bases, and 5 bases had no gene match. In DNA form, the CDR3 reads TGTGCCAGCAGCTTAACGGCGAGACTAGCGAGCACAGATACGCAGTATTTT. Its protein is CASSLTARLASTDTQYF.

V usage is TRBV29-1 and J usage is TRBJ2-5, with D perhaps TRBD1 (5 bases). Trimming left V 5 bases short and J 1 base short, with 11 bases between. This CDR3 has 13 residues. CDR1 SQVTM and CDR2 ANQGSEA come from the germline V gene. For the CDR3, the DNA is TGCAGCGTTCTTGTCCAGGGCCAAGAGACCCAGTACTTC. Its translation: CSVLVQGQETQYF.

CDR3 sequence: CASSTRGGGRDGYTF. Written as DNA, the CDR3 is TGTGCCAGCAGTACGAGAGGGGGGGGCCGCGACGGCTACACCTTC. The V call is TRBV28, the J call TRBJ1-2; a possible D gene is TRBD1 (6 bases). The CDR3 runs to 15 residues. Germline CDR1 reads MDHEN; CDR2 reads SYDVKM. V lost 5 bases to trimming and J lost 8 bases, with 21 bases between them.

This chain uses TRBV2 with TRBJ2-7; no firm D call. The CDR3 is made up of 13 amino acids. Germline V gene sequence: CDR1 SNHLY, CDR2 FYNNEI. Trimming removed 8 bases from V and 6 bases from J, with 17 bases in between. CDR3 protein: CASGRSRDLEQYF. The CDR3 coding sequence is TGTGCCAGCGGGCGGAGCAGAGATCTCGAGCAGTACTTC. The entire variable domain, with the rest obtained from reference TRBV2 and TRBJ2-7, is as follows: EPEVTQTPSHQVTQMGQEVILRCVPISNHLYFYWYRQILGQKVEFLVSFYNNEISEKSEIFDDQFSVERPDGSNFTLKIRSTKLEDSAMYFCASGRSRDLEQYFGPGTRLTVT.

This chain joins TRBV5-1 and TRBJ1-4; TRBD1 matches 7 bases. The CDR3 has 15 amino acids. CDR1 SGHRS and CDR2 YFSETQ come from the germline V gene. With 1 base clipped from V and 8 bases from J, the junction kept 8 bases outside the gene matches. The CDR3 region has the DNA TGCGCCAGCAGCTTGCGACAGGGAGGAGGAGAAAAACTGTTTTTT. It specifies CASSLRQGGGEKLFF.

The rearrangement uses TRBV6-1 and TRBJ1-2; perhaps TRBD1 as D (5 bases). The length of the CDR3 is 14 residues. The V gene lost 8 bases and the J gene lost 4 bases, with 17 bases spanning the gap. The germline gives CDR1 MNHNS, CDR2 SASEGT. The chain's CDR3 is CASGRKGVVYGYTF. CDR3 in DNA: TGTGCCAGCGGGCGGAAAGGGGTTGTCTATGGCTACACCTTC.

The rearrangement uses TRBV29-1 and TRBJ2-1, with D maybe TRBD2 (6 bases). Trimming shortened V by 7 bases and J by 10 bases, and 20 bases separated the two germline ends. Germline CDR1 reads SQVTM; CDR2 reads ANQGSEA. This CDR3 has 13 amino acids. CDR3 nucleotides: TGCAGCGGAGACTGGGGACTGTCAAACGAGCAGTTCTTC. Protein: CSGDWGLSNEQFF.

The V gene is TRBV27, the J gene TRBJ2-7, with unresolved D. This CDR3 is built from 16 residues. Germline V CDR1 and CDR2: MNHEY, SMNVEV (reference sequence). V shed 0 bases and J shed 2 bases, with 14 bases lying between them. CDR3 nucleotide sequence: TGTGCCAGCAGTTTATCGGCAGGAGCTCTTACCTACGAGCAGTACTTC. Residues: CASSLSAGALTYEQYF.